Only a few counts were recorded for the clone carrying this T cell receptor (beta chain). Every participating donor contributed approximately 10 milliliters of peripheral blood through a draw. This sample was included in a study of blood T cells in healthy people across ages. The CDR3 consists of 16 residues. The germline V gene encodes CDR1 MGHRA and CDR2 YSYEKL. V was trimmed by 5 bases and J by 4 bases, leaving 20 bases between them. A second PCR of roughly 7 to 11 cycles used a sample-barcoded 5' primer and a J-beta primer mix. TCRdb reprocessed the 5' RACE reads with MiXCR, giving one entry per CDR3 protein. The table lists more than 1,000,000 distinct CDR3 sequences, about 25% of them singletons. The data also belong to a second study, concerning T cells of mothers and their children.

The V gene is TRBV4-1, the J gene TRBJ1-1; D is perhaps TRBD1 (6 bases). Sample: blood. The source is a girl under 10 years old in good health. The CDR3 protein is CASSTSSRTEGTEAFF. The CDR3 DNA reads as TGCGCCAGCAGCACTAGTTCCCGGACAGAGGGCACTGAAGCTTTCTTT.